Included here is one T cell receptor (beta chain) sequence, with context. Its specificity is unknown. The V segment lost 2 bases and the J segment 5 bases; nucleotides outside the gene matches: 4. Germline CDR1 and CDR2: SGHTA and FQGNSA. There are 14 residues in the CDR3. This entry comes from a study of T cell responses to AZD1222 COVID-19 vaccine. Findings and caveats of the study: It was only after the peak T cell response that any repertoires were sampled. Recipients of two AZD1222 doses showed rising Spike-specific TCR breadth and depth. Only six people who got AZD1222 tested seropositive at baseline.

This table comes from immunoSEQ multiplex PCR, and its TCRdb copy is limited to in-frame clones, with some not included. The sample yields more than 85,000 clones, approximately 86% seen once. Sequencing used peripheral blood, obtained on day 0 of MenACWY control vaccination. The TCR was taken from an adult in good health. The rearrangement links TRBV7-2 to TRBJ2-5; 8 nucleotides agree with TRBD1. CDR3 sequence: CASSLSRGQETQYF. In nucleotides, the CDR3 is TGTGCCAGCAGCTTAAGCAGGGGGCAGGAGACCCAGTACTTC.